The 20 T cell receptor beta chains below all came from one sample that was sequenced in a study of beta chain features in type 1 diabetes. No antigen has been identified for these receptors. Every isolated RNA sample was fully reverse transcribed, so sequencing captured expressed TCRB transcripts. Some clones are missing from TCRdb's copy, which holds only in-frame ones; the method was immunoSEQ multiplex PCR. The repertoire holds over 200,000 clones, with roughly a tenth as singletons. Study-level results: Significant though moderate, a shortening of TCRB CDR3s appeared in all four CD4+ subsets of Type 1 diabetes patients.

Sequenced material: naive CD4+ T cells from blood. The receptor set was obtained from a man younger than 45 with type 1 diabetes.

This clone was counted between two and nine times. The chain uses TRBV6-5 and TRBJ2-2; weak D call: TRBD1 (5 bases). Between the trimmed V and J ends, which lost 0 bases and 2 bases, there was a span of 7 bases. CDR1 is MNHEY, CDR2 SVGAGI, per germline. This CDR3 is built from 15 residues. The CDR3 loop reads CASSYSQGNTGELFF. The CDR3 DNA sequence: TGTGCCAGCAGTTACTCCCAGGGTAACACCGGGGAGCTGTTTTTT.

The rearrangement links TRBV4-2 to TRBJ2-7; 8 bases match TRBD2. J was trimmed by 3 bases and V by 1 base; bases with no gene match: 5. Looked up from germline, CDR1 is LGHNA and CDR2 is YNFKEQ. CDR3 length equals 15 residues. The CDR3 nucleotides are TGTGCCAGCAGCCAAGCCCCGGGACTAGGCTACGAGCAGTACTTC. Its translation: CASSQAPGLGYEQYF.

This clone was found a few times. The chain links TRBV25-1 to TRBJ1-4; perhaps TRBD1 as D (5 bases). This CDR3 comprises 14 residues. Trimming took off 4 bases at V and 8 bases at J, with 14 bases between the two ends. Germline CDR1 MGHDK, CDR2 SYGVNS. This CDR3 is CASSAWTIPEKLFF. DNA for the CDR3: TGTGCCAGCAGTGCTTGGACAATTCCCGAAAAACTGTTTTTT.

This clone has a handful of counts. V gene TRBV5-1 combines with J gene TRBJ2-5, with TRBD2 as a possible D gene (6 bases). The germline V and J ends were trimmed by 2 bases and 3 bases, with 8 bases remaining between them. There are 13 residues in the CDR3. The germline V gene has CDR1 SGHRS and CDR2 YFSETQ. Here the CDR3 reads CASSLRGKETQYF. CDR3 in DNA: TGCGCCAGCAGCTTACGGGGGAAAGAGACCCAGTACTTC. The whole variable domain, remainder taken from reference TRBV5-1 and TRBJ2-5, is KAGVTQTPRYLIKTRGQQVTLSCSPISGHRSVSWYQQTPGQGLQFLFEYFSETQRNKGNFPGRFSGRQFSNSRSEMNVSTLELGDSALYLCASSLRGKETQYFGPGTRLLVL.

The gene calls are TRBV7-3 and TRBJ2-3; tentative D call: TRBD2 (5 bases). Trimming stripped 0 bases from V and 4 bases from J, with 5 bases between. The V gene's germline CDR1 is SGHTA and CDR2 FQGTGA. The CDR3 is 13 amino acids. CDR3 bases: TGTGCCAGCAGCTTAACCGGGGCAGATACGCAGTATTTT. Protein product: CASSLTGADTQYF.

This clone was picked up a small number of times. The chain carries TRBV7-3 and TRBJ2-7; 7 bases are shared with TRBD1. This CDR3 comprises 13 residues. J lost 7 bases, V lost 5 bases, and 8 bases had no gene match. CDR1 and CDR2 from the germline V gene are SGHTA and FQGTGA. CDR3 residues: CASSNDPGGEQYF. The CDR3, as DNA: TGTGCCAGCAGCAACGATCCAGGGGGAGAGCAGTACTTC.

The rearrangement joins TRBV7-2 to TRBJ2-1; 8 bases line up with TRBD2. Germline V lookup: CDR1 SGHTA, CDR2 FQGNSA. V was clipped by 4 bases and J by 7 bases; unmatched bases: 9. The CDR3 sequence is 15 residues long. DNA for the CDR3: TGTGCCAGCAGCTCCCAGCGGGGGCGCGAGAATGAGCAGTTCTTC. The encoded protein is CASSSQRGRENEQFF.

There are a few counts of this clone. The chain is built from TRBV7-9 and TRBJ2-1; 8 positions agree with TRBD1. Germline-derived CDR1 and CDR2 are SEHNR and FQNEAQ (reference sequence). The V gene end was trimmed by 7 bases and the J gene end by 0 bases; junction bases not matched to a gene: 5. The CDR3 totals 15 residues. CDR3 nucleotides: TGTGCCAGCATCTCGGACAGGGACTCCTACAATGAGCAGTTCTTC. It codes for CASISDRDSYNEQFF.

This chain links TRBV19 with TRBJ1-5; unclear D gene. Trimming cost V 1 base and J 1 base, with 8 bases left between them. The CDR3 contains 15 residues. Germline V gene data show CDR1 as LNHDA and CDR2 as SQIVND (reference sequence). CDR3 in DNA: TGTGCCAGTAGTATAGGACTTTTCAGCAATCAGCCCCAGCATTTT. Protein: CASSIGLFSNQPQHF.

This clone was counted only a few times. This chain joins TRBV5-6 and TRBJ1-6; D uncertain. Per germline, CDR1 SGHDT and CDR2 YYEEEE. The CDR3 totals 15 residues. Trimming pared 4 bases from V and 7 bases from J, leaving 15 bases between. Here the CDR3 reads CASSQRHAGNSPLHF. CDR3 DNA sequence: TGTGCCAGCAGCCAACGACACGCGGGGAATTCACCCCTCCACTTT. The full variable domain, rest sourced from reference TRBV5-6 and TRBJ1-6, is DAGVTQSPTHLIKTRGQQVTLRCSPKSGHDTVSWYQQALGQGPQFIFQYYEEEERQRGNFPDRFSGHQFPNYSSELNVNALLLGDSALYLCASSQRHAGNSPLHFGNGTRLTVT.

This chain joins TRBV19 and TRBJ1-1; 8 bases agree with TRBD1. The V segment lost 5 bases and the J segment 2 bases; nucleotides outside the gene matches: 7. Germline values: CDR1 LNHDA, CDR2 SQIVND (reference sequence). This CDR3 is built from 15 residues. Here the CDR3 reads CASSPGGAGNTEAFF. The CDR3 coding sequence is TGTGCCAGTAGTCCAGGGGGCGCCGGCAACACTGAAGCTTTCTTT.

The chain links TRBV11-2 to TRBJ2-1; tentatively, D is TRBD1 (7 bases). V dropped 4 bases and J dropped 9 bases, with 13 bases sitting between them. The CDR3 consists of 13 residues. The germline CDR1 and CDR2 sequences are SGHAT and FQNNGV. CDR3 sequence reads: CASSSQGGSEQFF. As DNA, the CDR3 is TGTGCCAGCAGCTCCCAGGGGGGCAGTGAGCAGTTCTTC.

The rearrangement joins TRBV30 to TRBJ1-2; D is possibly TRBD1 (5 bases). Trimming stripped 5 bases from V and 6 bases from J, with 16 bases between. The CDR3 has 13 residues. CDR1 is GTSNPN and CDR2 is SVGIG in the germline V gene (reference sequence). The CDR3: CAWGPYGADGYTF. Written as DNA, the CDR3 is TGTGCCTGGGGACCTTATGGGGCGGATGGCTACACCTTC.

V gene TRBV14 combines with J gene TRBJ1-5, with TRBD1 as a possible D gene (6 bases). Germline V gene lookup returns CDR1 SGHDN and CDR2 FVKESK. V lost 5 bases and J 3 bases, leaving 8 bases between the germline ends. This CDR3 comprises 13 residues. CDR3 coding DNA: TGTGCCAGCAGCGGACAGTTCAATCAGCCCCAGCATTTT. Amino acid sequence: CASSGQFNQPQHF.

This clone was seen only a few times. The chain recombines TRBV30 with TRBJ2-5, with TRBD2 matching 11 bases. The CDR3 loop spans 14 amino acids. The V gene's germline CDR1 is GTSNPN and CDR2 SVGIG (reference sequence). The V gene end was trimmed by 5 bases and the J gene end by 1 base; junction bases not matched to a gene: 3. The CDR3 here is CAWRTSGLQETQYF. In DNA, the CDR3 is TGTGCCTGGCGGACTAGCGGGCTCCAAGAGACCCAGTACTTC.

A remark on this clone: Other DNA sequences within the sample encode an identical CDR3. DNA of the CDR3: TGTGCCAGCACCTCGGGACAGGGATTCTACGAGCAGTACTTC. This codes for CASTSGQGFYEQYF. V and J are TRBV28 and TRBJ2-7; 9 bases fit TRBD1. This CDR3 has 14 amino acids. The junction had 7 bases not matched to a gene; V was cut back by 7 bases and J by 3 bases. Germline V gives CDR1 MDHEN, CDR2 SYDVKM.

A remark on this clone: The same CDR3 is also encoded by other DNA sequences in this sample. This sequence joins TRBV5-4 and TRBJ2-5; D not certain. The CDR3 has 11 amino acids. The ends were cut back, 3 bases at V and 2 bases at J, with 2 bases in the middle. Germline CDR1 SGHNT, CDR2 YYREEE (reference sequence). The CDR3 protein is CASSSQETQYF. The CDR3, as DNA: TGTGCCAGCAGCTCACAAGAGACCCAGTACTTC.

Concerning this clone: Different DNA sequences within this sample yield the same CDR3. The rearrangement uses TRBV29-1 and TRBJ1-3; D ambiguous. CDR1 SQVTM and CDR2 ANQGSEA come from the germline V gene. The V gene lost 7 bases and the J gene lost 0 bases, with 4 bases spanning the gap. This CDR3 contains 11 residues. The CDR3 region is CSGSSGNTIYF. Here the CDR3 DNA reads TGCAGCGGTAGCTCTGGAAACACCATATATTTT.

Only a few counts were recorded for this clone. The gene calls are TRBV5-6 and TRBJ1-3; no clear D gene. Looked up from germline, CDR1 is SGHDT and CDR2 is YYEEEE. Trimming removed 5 bases at V and 0 bases at J, with 9 bases between. CDR3 length: 14 amino acids. The CDR3 protein is CASSLSVSGNTIYF. CDR3 in DNA: TGTGCCAGCAGTCTCTCAGTCTCTGGAAACACCATATATTTT.

In DNA, the CDR3 is TGTGCCAGCAGCTCAGCCGGGGGGACAGATACGCAGTATTTT. This translates into CASSSAGGTDTQYF. The chain combines TRBV7-2 with TRBJ2-3, with 7 bases identical to TRBD2. The ends lost 4 bases at V and 3 bases at J; junction bases unmatched: 4. Germline lookup yields CDR1 SGHTA and CDR2 FQGNSA. The length of the CDR3 is 14 residues.